This entry lists 15 T cell receptor beta chains sequenced from one sample in a study of identical twins. TCRdb used MiXCR to reprocess the 5' RACE reads, holding one entry per CDR3 protein. This table has fewer than 900,000 distinct CDR3 sequences, 20% to 25% appearing once. In addition, the sample was reused for a study of T cells expressing NK-cell markers.

The specimen sequenced was PBMCs. The receptors originated from a woman under 30 in good health.

Notes on this clonotype: A much larger clone lies a single base off, so this may be a read error. This chain links TRBV20-1 with TRBJ2-3; D unresolved. There are 12 residues in the CDR3. Germline CDR1 is DFQATT and CDR2 is SNEGSKA (reference sequence). Trimming pared 6 bases from V and 5 bases from J, leaving 12 bases between. For the CDR3, the DNA is TGCAGTGCCGGAGTCCCCCGAGATACGCAGTATTTT. It encodes CSAGVPRDTQYF.

This clonotype was observed at least ten times. The chain is built from TRBV12-3 or TRBV12-4 and TRBJ2-2; the match to TRBD1 covers 8 bases. The CDR3 is made up of 13 amino acids. Germline trimming cut 8 bases from V and 1 base from J; bases unmatched to any gene: 0. The CDR3 region is CASGTGNTGELFF. CDR3 DNA sequence: TGTGCCAGCGGGACAGGGAACACCGGGGAGCTGTTTTTT.

V is TRBV5-1 and J is TRBJ2-5, with 7 positions matching TRBD1. The CDR3 spans 14 residues. Trimming at V came to 3 bases and at J to 5 bases, leaving 7 bases not matched to a gene. Germline CDR1 reads SGHRS; CDR2 reads YFSETQ. Here the CDR3 reads CASSYLTGMETQYF. The CDR3 nucleotides are TGCGCCAGCAGCTACCTGACAGGGATGGAGACCCAGTACTTC.

This clonotype was detected only a few times. The chain is built from TRBV10-3 and TRBJ2-1, with unresolved D. The V end lost 8 bases, the J end lost 2 bases, and 13 bases lay between the germline ends. This CDR3 is built from 14 residues. In germline, CDR1 is ENHRY, CDR2 SYGVKD. As DNA, the CDR3 is TGTGCCATCGGAAGCTTCCTCACCTACAATGAGCAGTTCTTC. Its protein is CAIGSFLTYNEQFF.

The chain recombines TRBV20-1 with TRBJ2-7; 10 bases agree with TRBD1. The CDR3 sequence is 16 residues long. CDR1 DFQATT and CDR2 SNEGSKA come from the germline V gene (reference sequence). V trimming: 6 bases; J trimming: 7 bases; junction bases outside the gene matches: 18. The CDR3 reads CSAFGFGRQGAKEQYF. The CDR3 DNA reads as TGCAGTGCCTTCGGGTTTGGTAGACAGGGGGCGAAAGAGCAGTACTTC.

This clonotype was recorded a few times. The gene calls are TRBV5-1 and TRBJ2-1; D possibly uses TRBD1 or TRBD2 (5 bases each). Germline values: CDR1 SGHRS, CDR2 YFSETQ. This CDR3 is 14 amino acids long. The ends were cut back, 4 bases at V and 4 bases at J, with 12 bases in the middle. The CDR3 DNA sequence: TGCGCCAGCAGCGGGACCTCACGGTACAATGAGCAGTTCTTC. Amino acids: CASSGTSRYNEQFF.

This clonotype has a count of ten or more. The V call is TRBV6-1, the J call TRBJ2-2; D ambiguous. Trimming took off 5 bases at V and 7 bases at J, with 17 bases between the two ends. Germline CDR1 MNHNS, CDR2 SASEGT. The CDR3 loop spans 15 amino acids. The CDR3 sequence is CASSPHDSYGGELFF. The CDR3 DNA reads TGTGCCAGCAGTCCCCACGATAGTTATGGCGGGGAGCTGTTTTTT.

In its sample, this clonotype was seen a few times. The chain couples TRBV5-1 to TRBJ1-5; D call uncertain. The germline V gene has CDR1 SGHRS and CDR2 YFSETQ. CDR3 size: 13 residues. Trimming took off 1 base at V and 7 bases at J, with 9 bases between the two ends. The CDR3 sequence is CASSLSFGQPQHF. CDR3 DNA sequence: TGCGCCAGCAGCTTGAGTTTCGGACAGCCCCAGCATTTT. Together with reference TRBV5-1 and TRBJ1-5, the CDR3 gives the full variable domain: KAGVTQTPRYLIKTRGQQVTLSCSPISGHRSVSWYQQTPGQGLQFLFEYFSETQRNKGNFPGRFSGRQFSNSRSEMNVSTLELGDSALYLCASSLSFGQPQHFGDGTRLSIL.

The V gene is TRBV20-1, the J gene TRBJ2-1; D remains unclear. Germline assignment: CDR1 DFQATT and CDR2 SNEGSKA (reference sequence). Trimming shortened V by 0 bases and J by 5 bases, and 8 bases separated the two germline ends. This CDR3 spans 13 amino acids. In DNA form, the CDR3 reads TGCAGTGCTAGAGATCCAGGCCACAATGAGCAGTTCTTC. It encodes CSARDPGHNEQFF.

This clonotype was found many times. V is TRBV7-9 and J is TRBJ2-1; D is unclear. This CDR3 is 15 amino acids long. Germline lookup yields CDR1 SEHNR and CDR2 FQNEAQ (reference sequence). V was pared by 3 bases and J by 4 bases, with 13 bases between. CDR3 nucleotide sequence: TGTGCCAGCAGCTTCGGCGGAGACGGGTACAATGAGCAGTTCTTC. Encoded protein: CASSFGGDGYNEQFF.

This clonotype was recorded at least ten times. The chain recombines TRBV27 with TRBJ2-7; 7 nucleotides line up with TRBD2. Germline V CDR1 and CDR2: MNHEY, SMNVEV (reference sequence). J lost 2 bases, V lost 0 bases, and 7 bases had no gene match. The CDR3 has 16 amino acids. This CDR3 is CASSLSRLAVTYEQYF. The CDR3 nucleotides read TGTGCCAGCAGTTTATCGAGGCTAGCGGTAACCTACGAGCAGTACTTC.

The chain couples TRBV7-8 to TRBJ2-7; 7 nucleotides line up with TRBD1. Trimming cost V 1 base and J 3 bases; bases outside gene matches: 6. Germline V gene data show CDR1 as SGHVS and CDR2 as FQNEAQ. The CDR3 has 15 residues. The CDR3, as DNA: TGTGCCAGCAGCTTAGTGGGACAGAGTAACTACGAGCAGTACTTC. Translation: CASSLVGQSNYEQYF.

This clonotype turned up a few times. The V gene is TRBV5-1, the J gene TRBJ2-7, with D perhaps matching TRBD1 (6 bases). CDR3 length: 13 amino acids. V lost 4 bases and J lost 1, with 9 bases in between. Germline V gene sequence: CDR1 SGHRS, CDR2 YFSETQ. The CDR3 spells CASSGDRSYEQYF. The CDR3 DNA is TGCGCCAGCAGCGGCGACAGGTCCTACGAGCAGTACTTC.

CDR3 region: CATSDPRQGVETQYF. CDR3 coding DNA: TGTGCCACCAGTGATCCCAGACAGGGAGTAGAGACCCAGTACTTC. The gene calls are TRBV24-1 and TRBJ2-5; 7 nucleotides agree with TRBD1. From germline, CDR1 is KGHDR and CDR2 SFDVKD. The CDR3 has 15 amino acids. After removal of 3 bases from V and 4 bases from J, the junction contained 7 bases not matched to a gene.

This clonotype was picked up a small number of times. V and J are TRBV12-3 or TRBV12-4 and TRBJ2-2; no clear D gene. The CDR3 consists of 16 residues. V gave up 5 bases and J gave up 4 bases, with 17 bases separating them. Here the CDR3 DNA reads TGTGCCAGCAGTCCCCCAGCCGGGCAGCCCACCGGGGAGCTGTTTTTT. Translated: CASSPPAGQPTGELFF.